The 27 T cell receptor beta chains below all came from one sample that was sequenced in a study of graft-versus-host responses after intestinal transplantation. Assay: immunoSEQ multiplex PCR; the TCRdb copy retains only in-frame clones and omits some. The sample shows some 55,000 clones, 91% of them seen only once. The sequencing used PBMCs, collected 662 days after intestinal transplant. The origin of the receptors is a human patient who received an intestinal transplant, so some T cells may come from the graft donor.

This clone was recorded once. The CDR3 reads CASSPTTGSTSPLHF. In DNA form, the CDR3 reads TGTGCCAGCAGCCCCACAACAGGGTCGACCTCACCCCTCCACTTT. This chain links TRBV5-4 with TRBJ1-6, with a possible D match to TRBD1 (6 bases). CDR1 is SGHNT, CDR2 YYREEE, per germline (reference sequence). The CDR3 is made up of 15 amino acids. The V end was cut by 4 bases, the J end by 10 bases, with 18 bases between.

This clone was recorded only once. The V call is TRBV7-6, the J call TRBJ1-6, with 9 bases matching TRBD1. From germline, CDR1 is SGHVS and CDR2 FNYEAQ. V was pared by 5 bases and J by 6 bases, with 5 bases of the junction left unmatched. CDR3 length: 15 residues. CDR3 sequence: CASSQTGGGNSPLHF. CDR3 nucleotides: TGTGCCAGCAGCCAAACAGGGGGCGGTAATTCACCCCTCCACTTT.

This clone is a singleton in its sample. In nucleotides, the CDR3 is TGTGCCAGCAAGGAGGGGTGGGGGGTTGGTGAGCAGTTCTTC. Its protein product is CASKEGWGVGEQFF. The chain is built from TRBV6-1 and TRBJ2-1, with a possible D match to TRBD2 (6 bases). Germline CDR1 MNHNS, CDR2 SASEGT. V gave up 7 bases and J gave up 9 bases, with 19 bases separating them. The CDR3 covers 14 residues.

The CDR3 DNA reads TGTGCCAGCAGCAAGGACAGTCATGGCTACACCTTC. Translation gives CASSKDSHGYTF. The V and J genes are TRBV5-4 and TRBJ1-2; TRBD1 is a possible D gene (6 bases). V gave up 4 bases and J gave up 6 bases, with 10 bases separating them. The CDR3 covers 12 residues. Germline CDR1 is SGHNT and CDR2 is YYREEE (reference sequence).

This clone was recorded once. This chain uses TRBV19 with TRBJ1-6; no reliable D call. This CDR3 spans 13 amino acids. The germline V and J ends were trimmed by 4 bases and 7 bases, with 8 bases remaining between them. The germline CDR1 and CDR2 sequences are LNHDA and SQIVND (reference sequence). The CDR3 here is CASSSGWNSPLHF. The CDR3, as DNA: TGTGCCAGTAGTAGCGGATGGAATTCACCCCTCCACTTT.

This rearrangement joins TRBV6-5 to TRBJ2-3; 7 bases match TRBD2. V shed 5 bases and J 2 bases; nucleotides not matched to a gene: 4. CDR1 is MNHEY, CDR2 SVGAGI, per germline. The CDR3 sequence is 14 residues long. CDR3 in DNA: TGTGCCAGCAGTGGGAGGGTAACCACAGATACGCAGTATTTT. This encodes CASSGRVTTDTQYF.

The CDR3 loop reads CATSRDLTNQPQHF. Written as DNA, the CDR3 is TGTGCCACCAGCAGAGACTTGACCAATCAGCCCCAGCATTTT. This chain connects TRBV15 to TRBJ1-5; no reliable D call. Germline CDR1 LNHNV, CDR2 YYDKDF (reference sequence). Trimming pared 0 bases from V and 3 bases from J, leaving 6 bases between. CDR3 length equals 14 residues.

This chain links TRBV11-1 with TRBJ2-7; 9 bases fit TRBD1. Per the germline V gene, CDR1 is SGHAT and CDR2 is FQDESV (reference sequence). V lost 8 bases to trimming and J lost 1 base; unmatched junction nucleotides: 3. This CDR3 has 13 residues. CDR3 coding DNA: TGTGCCAGCGGGGGACAGGGATCCTACGAGCAGTACTTC. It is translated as CASGGQGSYEQYF.

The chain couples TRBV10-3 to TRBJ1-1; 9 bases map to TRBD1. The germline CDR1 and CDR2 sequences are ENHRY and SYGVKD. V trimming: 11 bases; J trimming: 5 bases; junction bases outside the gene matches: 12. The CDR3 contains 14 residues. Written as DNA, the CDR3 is TGTGCCGTCACTTCCGGACAGGGGATGACTGAAGCTTTCTTT. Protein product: CAVTSGQGMTEAFF.

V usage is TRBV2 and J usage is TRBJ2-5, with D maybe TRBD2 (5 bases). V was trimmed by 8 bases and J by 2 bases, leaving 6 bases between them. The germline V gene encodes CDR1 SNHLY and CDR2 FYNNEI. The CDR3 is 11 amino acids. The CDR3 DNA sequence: TGTGCCAGCGGGGAGCAAGAGACCCAGTACTTC. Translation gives CASGEQETQYF.

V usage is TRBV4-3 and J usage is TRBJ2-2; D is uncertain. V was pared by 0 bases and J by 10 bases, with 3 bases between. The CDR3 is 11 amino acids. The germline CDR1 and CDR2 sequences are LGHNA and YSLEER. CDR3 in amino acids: CASSQDLELFF. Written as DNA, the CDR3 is TGCGCCAGCAGCCAAGATTTGGAGCTGTTTTTT.

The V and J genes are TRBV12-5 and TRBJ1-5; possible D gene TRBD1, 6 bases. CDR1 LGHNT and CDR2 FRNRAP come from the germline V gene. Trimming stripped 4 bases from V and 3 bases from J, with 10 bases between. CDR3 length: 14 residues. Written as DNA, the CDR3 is TGTGCTAGTGGTTCCGGACAGCCCAATCAGCCCCAGCATTTT. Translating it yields CASGSGQPNQPQHF.

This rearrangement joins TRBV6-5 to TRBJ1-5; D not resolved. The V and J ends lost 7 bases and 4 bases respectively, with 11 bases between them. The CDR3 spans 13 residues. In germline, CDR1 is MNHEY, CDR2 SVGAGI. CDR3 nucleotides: TGTGCCAGCACCGCAGGAGGGAATCAGCCCCAGCATTTT. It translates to CASTAGGNQPQHF.

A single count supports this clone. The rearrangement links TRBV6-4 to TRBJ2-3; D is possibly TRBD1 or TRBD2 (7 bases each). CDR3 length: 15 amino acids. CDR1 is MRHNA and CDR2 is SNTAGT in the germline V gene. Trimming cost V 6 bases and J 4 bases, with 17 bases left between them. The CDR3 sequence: CASSPQGGAPDTQYF. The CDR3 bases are TGTGCCAGCAGCCCCCAGGGGGGGGCCCCAGATACGCAGTATTTT.

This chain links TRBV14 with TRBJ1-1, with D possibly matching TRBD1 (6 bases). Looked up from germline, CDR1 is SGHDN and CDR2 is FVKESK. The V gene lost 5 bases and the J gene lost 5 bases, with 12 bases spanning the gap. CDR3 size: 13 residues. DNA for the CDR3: TGTGCCAGCAGCTGGGGAACAGGGACTGAAGCTTTCTTT. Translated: CASSWGTGTEAFF. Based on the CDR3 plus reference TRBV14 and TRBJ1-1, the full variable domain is EAGVTQFPSHSVIEKGQTVTLRCDPISGHDNLYWYRRVMGKEIKFLLHFVKESKQDESGMPNNRFLAERTGGTYSTLKVQPAELEDSGVYFCASSWGTGTEAFFGQGTRLTVV.

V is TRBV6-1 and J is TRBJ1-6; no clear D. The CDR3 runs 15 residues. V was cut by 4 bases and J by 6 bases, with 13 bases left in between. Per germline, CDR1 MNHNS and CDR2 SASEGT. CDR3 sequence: CASSGVGSINSPLHF. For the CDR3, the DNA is TGTGCCAGCAGTGGAGTCGGCAGCATTAATTCACCCCTCCACTTT.

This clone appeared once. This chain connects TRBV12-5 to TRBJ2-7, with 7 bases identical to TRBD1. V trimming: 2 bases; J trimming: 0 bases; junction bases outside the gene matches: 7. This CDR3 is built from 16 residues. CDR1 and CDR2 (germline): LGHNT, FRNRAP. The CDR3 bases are TGTGCTAGTGGTTTGCCTTCGACAGGGACCTCCTACGAGCAGTACTTC. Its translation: CASGLPSTGTSYEQYF.

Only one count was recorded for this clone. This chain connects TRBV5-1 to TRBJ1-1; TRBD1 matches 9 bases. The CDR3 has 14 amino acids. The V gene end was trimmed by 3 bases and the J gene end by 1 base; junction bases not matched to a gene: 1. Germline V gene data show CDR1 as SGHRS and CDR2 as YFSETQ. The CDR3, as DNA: TGCGCCAGCAGCTCGGGACAGGGGAACACTGAAGCTTTCTTT. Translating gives CASSSGQGNTEAFF.

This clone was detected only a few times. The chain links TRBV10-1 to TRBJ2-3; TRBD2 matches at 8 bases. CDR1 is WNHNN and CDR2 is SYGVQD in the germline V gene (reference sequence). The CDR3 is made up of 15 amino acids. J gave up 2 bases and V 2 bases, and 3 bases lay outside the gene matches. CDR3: CASSEGSGVTDTQYF. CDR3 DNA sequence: TGCGCCAGCAGTGAGGGTAGCGGGGTCACAGATACGCAGTATTTT.

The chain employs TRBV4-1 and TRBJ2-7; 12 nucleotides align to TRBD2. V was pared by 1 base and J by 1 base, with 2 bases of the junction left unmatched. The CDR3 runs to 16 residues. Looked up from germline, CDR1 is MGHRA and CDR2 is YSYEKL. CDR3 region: CASSQVLAGGSYEQYF. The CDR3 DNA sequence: TGCGCCAGCAGCCAAGTACTAGCGGGGGGATCCTACGAGCAGTACTTC.

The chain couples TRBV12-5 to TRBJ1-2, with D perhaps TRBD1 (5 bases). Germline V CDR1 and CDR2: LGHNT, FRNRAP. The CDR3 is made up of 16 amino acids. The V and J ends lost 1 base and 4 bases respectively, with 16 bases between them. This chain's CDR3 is CASGLAMGDFPYGYTF. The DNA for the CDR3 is TGTGCTAGTGGTTTGGCAATGGGGGACTTCCCCTATGGCTACACCTTC.

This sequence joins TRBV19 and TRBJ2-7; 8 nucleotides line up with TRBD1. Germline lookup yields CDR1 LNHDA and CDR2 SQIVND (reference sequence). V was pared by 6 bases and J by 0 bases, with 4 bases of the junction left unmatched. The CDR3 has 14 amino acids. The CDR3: CASRVTGGSYEQYF. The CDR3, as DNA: TGTGCCAGTAGGGTTACAGGGGGCTCCTACGAGCAGTACTTC.

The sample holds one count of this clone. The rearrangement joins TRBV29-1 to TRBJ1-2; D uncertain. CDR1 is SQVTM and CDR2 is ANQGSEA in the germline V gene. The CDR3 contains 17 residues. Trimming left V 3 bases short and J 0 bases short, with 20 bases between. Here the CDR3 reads CSVDGWVSYEANYGYTF. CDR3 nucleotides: TGCAGCGTTGACGGGTGGGTCTCCTATGAAGCTAACTATGGCTACACCTTC.

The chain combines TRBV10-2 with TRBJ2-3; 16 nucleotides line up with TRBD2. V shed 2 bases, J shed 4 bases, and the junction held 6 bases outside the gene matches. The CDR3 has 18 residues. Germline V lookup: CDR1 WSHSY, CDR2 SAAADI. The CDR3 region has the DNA TGCGCCAGCAGTGAGGGGACTAGCGGGGGGGTATGGGCAGATACGCAGTATTTT. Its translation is CASSEGTSGGVWADTQYF.

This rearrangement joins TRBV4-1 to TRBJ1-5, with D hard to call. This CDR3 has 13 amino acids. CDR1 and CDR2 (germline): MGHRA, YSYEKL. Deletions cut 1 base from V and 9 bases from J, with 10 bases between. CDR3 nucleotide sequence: TGCGCCAGCAGCCAAGCGCTTATCTGGCCCCAGCATTTT. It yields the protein CASSQALIWPQHF.

The CDR3 reads CASSPRGTIVAGGGSEQFF. The CDR3 DNA is TGTGCCAGCAGCCCACGGGGGACGATCGTAGCGGGGGGTGGGAGTGAGCAGTTCTTC. The chain is built from TRBV4-2 and TRBJ2-1, with 10 nucleotides matching TRBD2. Germline-derived CDR1 and CDR2 are LGHNA and YNFKEQ. The CDR3 has 19 amino acids. V shed 4 bases, J shed 9 bases, and the junction held 21 bases outside the gene matches.

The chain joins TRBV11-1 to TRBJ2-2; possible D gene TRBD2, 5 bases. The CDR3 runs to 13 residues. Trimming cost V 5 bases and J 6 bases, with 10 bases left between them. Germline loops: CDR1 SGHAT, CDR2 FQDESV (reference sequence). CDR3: CASSIGLSGELFF. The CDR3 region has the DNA TGTGCCAGCAGCATCGGACTCTCCGGGGAGCTGTTTTTT.